Listed here are 10 T cell receptor beta chains from one sample, sequenced in a study of T cells in Graves' hyperthyroidism and ophthalmopathy. The TCR beta CDR3 regions underwent amplification using RNA transcripts as the source. The TCR CDR3 was amplified in a first-round RT-PCR using the HTBI primer set. MiXCR was run by TCRdb on the multiplex PCR reads, yielding one entry per CDR3 protein. The sample shows under 750,000 distinct CDR3 sequences, about 17% of them seen only once. The sequenced sample was blood. The receptors stem from a woman aged 50 to 60 with Graves' hyperthyroidism that later progressed to Graves' ophthalmopathy.

Only a few counts were recorded for this clonotype. This chain links TRBV6-1 with TRBJ1-2; 9 nucleotides line up with TRBD1. Unmatched junction bases numbered 5, after V lost 7 bases and J lost 2 bases. The CDR3 consists of 14 residues. Germline assignment: CDR1 MNHNS and CDR2 SASEGT. In nucleotides, the CDR3 is TGTGCCAGCATACAAGACAGGGGGAACTATGGCTACACCTTC. Residues: CASIQDRGNYGYTF.

The chain carries TRBV20-1 and TRBJ2-1; D not resolved. CDR1 DFQATT and CDR2 SNEGSKA come from the germline V gene (reference sequence). CDR3 length: 15 amino acids. Between the trimmed V and J ends, which lost 7 bases and 0 bases, there was a span of 16 bases. The CDR3 DNA reads as TGCAGTGTTCTAATCCACGCAAGCTCCTACAATGAGCAGTTCTTC. Protein product: CSVLIHASSYNEQFF.

This clonotype occurred many times. The chain joins TRBV5-1 to TRBJ1-1; D might be TRBD1 (5 bases). The CDR3 is 14 residues long. Germline V gene lookup returns CDR1 SGHRS and CDR2 YFSETQ. The ends were cut back, 5 bases at V and 3 bases at J, with 14 bases in the middle. CDR3 sequence reads: CASRGGGRDTEAFF. Here the CDR3 DNA reads TGCGCCAGCAGGGGGGGGGGACGCGACACTGAAGCTTTCTTT.

This clonotype came up many times. The rearrangement joins TRBV12-3 or TRBV12-4 to TRBJ2-3; D ambiguous. The ends were cut back, 5 bases at V and 5 bases at J, with 8 bases in the middle. CDR3 length equals 12 residues. CDR3: CASSPPQDTQYF. The CDR3 DNA reads TGTGCCAGCAGTCCCCCCCAAGATACGCAGTATTTT.

The CDR3 region is CASSQDPTGGTEAFF. DNA of the CDR3: TGTGCCAGCAGCCAAGACCCCACAGGGGGCACTGAAGCTTTCTTT. This sequence joins TRBV3-1 and TRBJ1-1, with 8 bases aligning to TRBD1. Germline trimming cut 0 bases from V and 4 bases from J; bases unmatched to any gene: 4. The CDR3 contains 15 residues. Looked up from germline, CDR1 is LGHDT and CDR2 is YNNKEL (reference sequence).

Many counts were recorded for this clonotype. V and J are TRBV27 and TRBJ2-1; TRBD2 matches 10 bases. The CDR3 extends over 14 amino acids. Germline V gene lookup returns CDR1 MNHEY and CDR2 SMNVEV (reference sequence). The ends lost 3 bases at V and 10 bases at J; junction bases unmatched: 6. The CDR3 DNA follows: TGTGCCAGCAGTTTGATGGGACTAGCGAGCGAGCAGTTCTTC. Its translation: CASSLMGLASEQFF.

This clonotype was detected ten times or more. The V gene is TRBV20-1, the J gene TRBJ2-3; perhaps TRBD2 as D (6 bases). The CDR3 is 12 residues long. V lost 4 bases and J lost 5, with 10 bases in between. Germline lookup yields CDR1 DFQATT and CDR2 SNEGSKA (reference sequence). This chain's CDR3 is CSATVSGDTQYF. In nucleotides, the CDR3 is TGCAGTGCTACGGTTAGCGGAGATACGCAGTATTTT.

V gene TRBV7-6 combines with J gene TRBJ2-1, with 12 bases aligning to TRBD1. This CDR3 region has 18 residues. Trimming cost V 5 bases and J 5 bases; bases outside gene matches: 13. Germline-derived CDR1 and CDR2 are SGHVS and FNYEAQ. The DNA of the CDR3 is TGTGCCAGCAGCCCGTACGTCGGGACAGGGGGCGCAAACAATGAGCAGTTCTTC. Encoded protein: CASSPYVGTGGANNEQFF. The full variable domain, rest sourced from reference TRBV7-6 and TRBJ2-1, is GAGVSQSPRYKVTKRGQDVALRCDPISGHVSLYWYRQALGQGPEFLTYFNYEAQQDKSGLPNDRFSAERPEGSISTLTIQRTEQRDSAMYRCASSPYVGTGGANNEQFFGPGTRLTVL.

This chain connects TRBV12-3 or TRBV12-4 to TRBJ2-5, with 7 bases lining up with TRBD1. CDR3 length equals 16 residues. Trimming at V came to 5 bases and at J to 0 bases, leaving 9 bases not matched to a gene. CDR3 nucleotide sequence: TGTGCCAGCAGTGTTCAGGGGGTACCTTACCAAGAGACCCAGTACTTC. This codes for CASSVQGVPYQETQYF.

The CDR3 region is CASSDLSYEQFF. The CDR3 DNA sequence: TGTGCCAGCAGTGACTTGAGCTATGAGCAGTTCTTC. The chain joins TRBV25-1 to TRBJ2-1; unclear D gene. Trimming stripped 3 bases from V and 8 bases from J, with 8 bases between. The CDR3 runs 12 residues. In germline, CDR1 is MGHDK, CDR2 SYGVNS. The full variable domain, completed using reference TRBV25-1 and TRBJ2-1, is EADIYQTPRYLVIGTGKKITLECSQTMGHDKMYWYQQDPGMELHLIHYSYGVNSTEKGDLSSESTVSRIRTEHFPLTLESARPSHTSQYLCASSDLSYEQFFGPGTRLTVL.